This T cell receptor beta chain emerged from a study of CD8+CD57+ T cells in acquired aplastic anemia. Looking at the study overall: Researchers reported that healthy donors averaged approximately 9.8 million reads for CD4+ cells. Study-wide results and limits: Nearly 30 CD8+ CDR3 sequences were shared between patients and controls. Any difference that existed in CD8+ Simpson's diversity between patients and controls was not significant.

Germline CDR1 and CDR2: SNHLY and FYNNEI. There are 14 residues in the CDR3. The V and J ends lost 6 bases and 1 base, in that order; junction bases with no gene match: 4. Using genomic DNA as the template, TCR beta VDJ and CDR3 profiling was carried out. TCRdb passed the reads through MiXCR, listing each CDR3 protein once. The sample gives some 45,000 distinct CDR3 sequences, approximately 67% of which show up once; 20% to 30% is in the top ten. With regard to this clonotype: Its antigen is currently unknown.

Sequenced material: sorted CD4+, CD8+, or CD8+CD57+ T cells (not recorded which) from PBMCs. The V and J genes are TRBV2 and TRBJ2-5; the match to TRBD1 covers 8 bases. This receptor was obtained from a human donor in good health, serving as a control. The CDR3: CASSLGQGQETQYF. The CDR3 DNA sequence: TGTGCCAGCAGCCTAGGACAGGGCCAAGAGACCCAGTACTTC. The whole variable domain, filled in from reference TRBV2 and TRBJ2-5, reads EPEVTQTPSHQVTQMGQEVILRCVPISNHLYFYWYRQILGQKVEFLVSFYNNEISEKSEIFDDQFSVERPDGSNFTLKIRSTKLEDSAMYFCASSLGQGQETQYFGPGTRLLVL.